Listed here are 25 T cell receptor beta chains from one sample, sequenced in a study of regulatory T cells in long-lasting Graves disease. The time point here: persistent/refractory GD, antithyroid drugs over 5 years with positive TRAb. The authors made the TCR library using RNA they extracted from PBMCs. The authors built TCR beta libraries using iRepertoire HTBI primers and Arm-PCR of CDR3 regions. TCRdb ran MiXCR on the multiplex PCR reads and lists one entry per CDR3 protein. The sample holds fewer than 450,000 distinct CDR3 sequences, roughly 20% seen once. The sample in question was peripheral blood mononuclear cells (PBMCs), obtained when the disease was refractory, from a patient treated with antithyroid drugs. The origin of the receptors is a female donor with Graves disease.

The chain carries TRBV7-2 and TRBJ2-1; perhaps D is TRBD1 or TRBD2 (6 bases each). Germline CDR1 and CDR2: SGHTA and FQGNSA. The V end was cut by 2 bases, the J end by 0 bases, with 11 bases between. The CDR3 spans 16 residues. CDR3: CASSLWRGSSYNEQFF. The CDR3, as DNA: TGTGCCAGCAGCTTATGGAGGGGGAGCTCCTACAATGAGCAGTTCTTC.

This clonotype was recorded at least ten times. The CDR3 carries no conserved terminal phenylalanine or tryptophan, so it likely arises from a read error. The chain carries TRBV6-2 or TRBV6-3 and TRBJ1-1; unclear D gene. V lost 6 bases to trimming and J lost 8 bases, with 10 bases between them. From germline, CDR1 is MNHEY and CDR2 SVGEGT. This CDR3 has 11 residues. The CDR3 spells CASSYLSEAFL. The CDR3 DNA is TGTGCCAGCAGCTACCTCTCGGAAGCTTTCCTT.

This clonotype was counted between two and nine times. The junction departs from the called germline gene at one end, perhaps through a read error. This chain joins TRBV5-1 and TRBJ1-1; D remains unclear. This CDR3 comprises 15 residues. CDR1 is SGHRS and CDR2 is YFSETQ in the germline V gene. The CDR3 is CASGLETQTNTEAFF. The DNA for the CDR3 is TGCGCCAGCGGCTTGGAGACGCAGACGAACACTGAAGCTTTCTTT. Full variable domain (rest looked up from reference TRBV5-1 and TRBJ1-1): KAGVTQTPRYLIKTRGQQVTLSCSPISGHRSVSWYQQTPGQGLQFLFEYFSETQRNKGNFPGRFSGRQFSNSRSEMNVSTLELGDSALYLCASGLETQTNTEAFFGQGTRLTVV.

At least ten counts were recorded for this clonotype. DNA for the CDR3: TGTGCCAGCAGCCCCGGACTAGGGCAGACCCAGTACTTC. The encoded protein is CASSPGLGQTQYF. This chain connects TRBV7-2 to TRBJ2-5, with TRBD2 matching 7 bases. The CDR3 consists of 13 residues. Germline CDR1 is SGHTA and CDR2 is FQGNSA. V gave up 5 bases and J gave up 6 bases; unmatched junction bases: 6.

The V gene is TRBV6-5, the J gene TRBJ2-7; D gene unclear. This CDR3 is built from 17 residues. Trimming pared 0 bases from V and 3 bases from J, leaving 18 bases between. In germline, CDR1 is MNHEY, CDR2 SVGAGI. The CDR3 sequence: CASSYSTDGRIGYEQYF. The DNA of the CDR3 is TGTGCCAGCAGTTACTCGACTGACGGCCGCATAGGCTACGAGCAGTACTTC.

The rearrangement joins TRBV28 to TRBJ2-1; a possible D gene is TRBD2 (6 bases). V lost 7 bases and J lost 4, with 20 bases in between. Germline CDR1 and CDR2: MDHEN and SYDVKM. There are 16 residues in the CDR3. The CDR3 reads CASTSTSGERYNEQFF. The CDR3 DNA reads TGTGCCAGCACCTCGACCTCGGGAGAACGTTACAATGAGCAGTTCTTC.

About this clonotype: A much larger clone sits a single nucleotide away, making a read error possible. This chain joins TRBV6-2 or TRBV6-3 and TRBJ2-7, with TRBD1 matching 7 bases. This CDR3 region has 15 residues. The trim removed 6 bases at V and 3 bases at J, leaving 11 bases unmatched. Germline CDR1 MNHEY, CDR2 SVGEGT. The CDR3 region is CASSQASDRDYEQYF. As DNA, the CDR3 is TGTGCCAGCAGCCAGGCTTCCGACAGGGACTACGAGCAGTACTTC.

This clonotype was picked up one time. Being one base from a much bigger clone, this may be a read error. The CDR3 coding sequence is TGTGCCTGTAGTCACATAGCGGGAGCGAACACCGGGGAGCTGTTTTTT. Its translation: CACSHIAGANTGELFF. The chain links TRBV19 to TRBJ2-2; 9 bases are shared with TRBD2. The CDR3 sequence is 16 residues long. Germline CDR1 LNHDA, CDR2 SQIVND (reference sequence).

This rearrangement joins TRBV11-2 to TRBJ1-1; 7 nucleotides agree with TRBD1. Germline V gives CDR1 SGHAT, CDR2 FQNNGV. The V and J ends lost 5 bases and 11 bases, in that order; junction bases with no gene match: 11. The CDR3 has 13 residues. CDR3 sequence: CASSPLGQTGAFF. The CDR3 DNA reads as TGTGCCAGCAGCCCCCTCGGTCAGACAGGGGCTTTCTTT.

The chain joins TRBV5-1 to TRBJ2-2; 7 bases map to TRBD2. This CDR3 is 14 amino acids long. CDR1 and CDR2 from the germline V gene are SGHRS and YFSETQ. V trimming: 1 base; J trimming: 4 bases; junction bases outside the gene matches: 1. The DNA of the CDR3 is TGCGCCAGCAGCTTGAGGGAGGGCACCGGGGAGCTGTTTTTT. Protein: CASSLREGTGELFF.

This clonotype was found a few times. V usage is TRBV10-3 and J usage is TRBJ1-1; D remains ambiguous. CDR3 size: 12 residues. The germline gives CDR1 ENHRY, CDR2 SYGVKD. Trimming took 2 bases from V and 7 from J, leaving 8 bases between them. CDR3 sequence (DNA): TGTGCCATCAGTGAGGGGAGGGTTGAAGCTTTCTTT. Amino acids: CAISEGRVEAFF.

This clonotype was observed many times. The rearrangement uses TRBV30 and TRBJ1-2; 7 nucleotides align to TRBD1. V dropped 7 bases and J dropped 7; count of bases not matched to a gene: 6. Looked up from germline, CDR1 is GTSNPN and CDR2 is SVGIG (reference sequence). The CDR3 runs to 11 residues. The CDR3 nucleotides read TGTGCCTCGACGGGACAGCGTGGCTACACCTTC. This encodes CASTGQRGYTF.

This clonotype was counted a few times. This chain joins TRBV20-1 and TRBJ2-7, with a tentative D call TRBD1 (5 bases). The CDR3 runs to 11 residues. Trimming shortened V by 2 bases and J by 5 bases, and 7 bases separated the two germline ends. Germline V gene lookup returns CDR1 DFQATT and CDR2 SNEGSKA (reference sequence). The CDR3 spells CSARLGDEQYF. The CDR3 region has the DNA TGCAGTGCTAGATTAGGGGACGAGCAGTACTTC.

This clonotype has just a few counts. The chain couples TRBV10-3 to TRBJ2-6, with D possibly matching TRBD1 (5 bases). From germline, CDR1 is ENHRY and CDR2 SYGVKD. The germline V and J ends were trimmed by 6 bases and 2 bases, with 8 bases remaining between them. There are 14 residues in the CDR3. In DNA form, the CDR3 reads TGTGCCATCAGAGACAGAACTGGGGCCAACGTCCTGACTTTC. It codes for CAIRDRTGANVLTF.

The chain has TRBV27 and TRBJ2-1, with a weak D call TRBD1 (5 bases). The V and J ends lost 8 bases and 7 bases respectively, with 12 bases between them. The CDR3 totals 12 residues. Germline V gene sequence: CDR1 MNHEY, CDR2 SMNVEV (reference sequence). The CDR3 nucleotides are TGTGCCAGCCAGCAGGGAACTAATGAGCAGTTCTTC. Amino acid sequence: CASQQGTNEQFF.

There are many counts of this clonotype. As DNA, the CDR3 is TGTGCCAGCAGCGAAGGACAGTATCAAGAGACCCAGTACTTC. Its protein is CASSEGQYQETQYF. The chain employs TRBV7-9 and TRBJ2-5; D is possibly TRBD1 (6 bases). The CDR3 is 14 amino acids. Trimming left V 5 bases short and J 2 bases short, with 12 bases between. Looked up from germline, CDR1 is SEHNR and CDR2 is FQNEAQ (reference sequence).

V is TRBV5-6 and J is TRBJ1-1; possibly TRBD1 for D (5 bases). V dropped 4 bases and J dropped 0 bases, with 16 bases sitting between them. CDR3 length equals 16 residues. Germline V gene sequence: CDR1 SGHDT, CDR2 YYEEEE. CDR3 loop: CASSGKGKGLNTEAFF. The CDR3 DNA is TGTGCCAGCAGCGGAAAGGGGAAGGGTTTGAACACTGAAGCTTTCTTT.

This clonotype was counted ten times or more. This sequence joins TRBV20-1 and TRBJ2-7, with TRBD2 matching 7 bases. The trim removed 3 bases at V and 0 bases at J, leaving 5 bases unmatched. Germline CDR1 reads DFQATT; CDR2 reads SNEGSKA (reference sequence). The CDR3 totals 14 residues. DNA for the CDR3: TGCAGTGCTAGCCTAGCGGTATCCTCCTACGAGCAGTACTTC. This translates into CSASLAVSSYEQYF.

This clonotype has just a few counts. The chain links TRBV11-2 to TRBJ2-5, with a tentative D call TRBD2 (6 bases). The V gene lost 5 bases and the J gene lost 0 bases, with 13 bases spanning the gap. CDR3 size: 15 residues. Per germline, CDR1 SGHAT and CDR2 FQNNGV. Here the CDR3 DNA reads TGTGCCAGCAGCATGCGGGACTGGTACCAAGAGACCCAGTACTTC. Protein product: CASSMRDWYQETQYF. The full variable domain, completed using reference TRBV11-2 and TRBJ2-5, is EAGVAQSPRYKIIEKRQSVAFWCNPISGHATLYWYQQILGQGPKLLIQFQNNGVVDDSQLPKDRFSAERLKGVDSTLKIQPAKLEDSAVYLCASSMRDWYQETQYFGPGTRLLVL.

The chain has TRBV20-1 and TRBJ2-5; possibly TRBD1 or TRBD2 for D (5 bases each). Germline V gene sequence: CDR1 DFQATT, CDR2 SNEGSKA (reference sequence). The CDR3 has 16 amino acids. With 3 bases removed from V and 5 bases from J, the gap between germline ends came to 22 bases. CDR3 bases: TGCAGTGCTAGTACCACTCGGGGCCAGACGGGGGAGACCCAGTACTTC. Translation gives CSASTTRGQTGETQYF.

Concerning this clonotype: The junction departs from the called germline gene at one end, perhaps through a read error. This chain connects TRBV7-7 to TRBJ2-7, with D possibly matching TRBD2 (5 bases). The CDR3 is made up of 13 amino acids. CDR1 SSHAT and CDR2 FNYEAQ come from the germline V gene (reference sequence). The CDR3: CASSSLVGNEQYF. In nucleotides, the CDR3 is TGTGCTAGCAGCTCCCTTGTCGGGAACGAGCAGTACTTC.

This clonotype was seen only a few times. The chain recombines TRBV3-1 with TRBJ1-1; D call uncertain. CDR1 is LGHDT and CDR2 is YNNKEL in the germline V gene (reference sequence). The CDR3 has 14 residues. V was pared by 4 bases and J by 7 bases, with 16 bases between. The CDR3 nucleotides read TGTGCCAGCAGCCGAGATACAGCGTCCCGTGAAGCTTTCTTT. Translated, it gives CASSRDTASREAFF.

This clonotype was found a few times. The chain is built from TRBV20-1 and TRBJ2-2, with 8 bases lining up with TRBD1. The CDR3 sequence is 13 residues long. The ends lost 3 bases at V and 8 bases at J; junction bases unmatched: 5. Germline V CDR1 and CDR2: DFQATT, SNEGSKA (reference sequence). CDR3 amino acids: CSASRGQSGELFF. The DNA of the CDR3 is TGCAGTGCTAGCAGGGGGCAGAGTGGGGAGCTGTTTTTT.

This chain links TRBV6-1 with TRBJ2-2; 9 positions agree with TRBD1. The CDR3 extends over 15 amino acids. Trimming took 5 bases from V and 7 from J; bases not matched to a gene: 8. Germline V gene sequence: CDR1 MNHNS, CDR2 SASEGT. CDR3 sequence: CASSLLTGGIGELFF. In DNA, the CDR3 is TGTGCCAGCAGTCTACTGACAGGGGGTATCGGGGAGCTGTTTTTT.

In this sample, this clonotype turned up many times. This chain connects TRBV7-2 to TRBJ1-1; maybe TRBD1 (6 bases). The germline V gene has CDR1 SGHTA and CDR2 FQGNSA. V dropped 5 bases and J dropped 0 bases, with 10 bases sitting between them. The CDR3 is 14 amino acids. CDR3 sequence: CASSPDSLNTEAFF. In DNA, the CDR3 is TGTGCCAGCAGCCCGGACAGCTTGAACACTGAAGCTTTCTTT.